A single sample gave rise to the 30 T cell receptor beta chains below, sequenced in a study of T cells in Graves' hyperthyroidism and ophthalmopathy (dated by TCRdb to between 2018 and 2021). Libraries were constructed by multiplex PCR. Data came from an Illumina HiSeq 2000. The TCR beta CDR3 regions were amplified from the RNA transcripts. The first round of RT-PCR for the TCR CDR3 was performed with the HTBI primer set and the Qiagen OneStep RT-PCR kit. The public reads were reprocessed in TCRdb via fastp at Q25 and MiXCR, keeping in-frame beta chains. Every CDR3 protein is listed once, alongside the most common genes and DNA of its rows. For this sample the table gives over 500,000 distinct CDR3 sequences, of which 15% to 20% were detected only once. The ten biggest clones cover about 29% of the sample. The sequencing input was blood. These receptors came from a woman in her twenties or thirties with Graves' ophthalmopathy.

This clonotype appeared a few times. In nucleotides, the CDR3 is TGTGCCAGCAGCTTATGGCGGGACAGGATCAATGAGCAGTTCTTC. Translation: CASSLWRDRINEQFF. The rearrangement joins TRBV7-9 to TRBJ2-1, with 8 nucleotides matching TRBD1. The CDR3 is made up of 15 amino acids. Germline lookup yields CDR1 SEHNR and CDR2 FQNEAQ (reference sequence). V trimming: 2 bases; J trimming: 6 bases; junction bases outside the gene matches: 6.

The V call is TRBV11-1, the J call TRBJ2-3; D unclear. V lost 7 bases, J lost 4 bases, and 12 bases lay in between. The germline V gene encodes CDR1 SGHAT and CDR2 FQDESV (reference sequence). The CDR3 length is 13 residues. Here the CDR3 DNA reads TGTGCCAGCACCAAATCGCCTGCAGATACGCAGTATTTT. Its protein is CASTKSPADTQYF.

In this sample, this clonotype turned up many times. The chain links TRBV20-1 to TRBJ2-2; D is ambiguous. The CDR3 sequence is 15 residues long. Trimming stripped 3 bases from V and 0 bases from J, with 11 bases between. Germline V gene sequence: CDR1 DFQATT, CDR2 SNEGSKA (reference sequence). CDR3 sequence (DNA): TGCAGTGCTAGGGTCGCAGGAACGAACACCGGGGAGCTGTTTTTT. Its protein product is CSARVAGTNTGELFF.

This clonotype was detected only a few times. The CDR3 spells CASSQDPTLADTGNTIYF. The DNA for the CDR3 is TGTGCCAGCAGCCAAGACCCCACCCTGGCAGATACTGGAAACACCATATATTTT. This chain joins TRBV4-2 and TRBJ1-3; no definite D call. CDR3 length: 18 residues. V shed 0 bases and J shed 2 bases, with 17 bases lying between them. Germline CDR1 and CDR2: LGHNA and YNFKEQ.

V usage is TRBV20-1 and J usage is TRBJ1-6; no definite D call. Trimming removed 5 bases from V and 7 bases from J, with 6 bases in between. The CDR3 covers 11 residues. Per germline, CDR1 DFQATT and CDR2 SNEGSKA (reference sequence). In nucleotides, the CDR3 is TGCAGTGCTCGGAGAAATTCACCCCTCCACTTT. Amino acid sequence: CSARRNSPLHF.

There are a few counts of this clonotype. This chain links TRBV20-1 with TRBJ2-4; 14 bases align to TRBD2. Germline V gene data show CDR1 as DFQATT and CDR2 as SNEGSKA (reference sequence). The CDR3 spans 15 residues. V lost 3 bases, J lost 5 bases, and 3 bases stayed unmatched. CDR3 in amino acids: CSARGLAGAENIQYF. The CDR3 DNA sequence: TGCAGTGCTAGGGGACTAGCGGGAGCTGAAAACATTCAGTACTTC.

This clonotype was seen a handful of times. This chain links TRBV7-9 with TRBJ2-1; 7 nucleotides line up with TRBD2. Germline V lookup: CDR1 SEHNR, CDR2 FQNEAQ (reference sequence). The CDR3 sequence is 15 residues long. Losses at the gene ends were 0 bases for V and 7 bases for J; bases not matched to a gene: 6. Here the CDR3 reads CASSLARLAANEQFF. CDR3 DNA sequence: TGTGCCAGCAGCTTAGCGCGGCTAGCGGCAAATGAGCAGTTCTTC.

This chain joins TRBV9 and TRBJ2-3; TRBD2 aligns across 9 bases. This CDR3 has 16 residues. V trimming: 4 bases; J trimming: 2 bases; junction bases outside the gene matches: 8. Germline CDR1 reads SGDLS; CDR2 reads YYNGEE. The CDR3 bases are TGTGCCAGCAGCTCCCGACTAGCGGACTACACAGATACGCAGTATTTT. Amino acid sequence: CASSSRLADYTDTQYF.

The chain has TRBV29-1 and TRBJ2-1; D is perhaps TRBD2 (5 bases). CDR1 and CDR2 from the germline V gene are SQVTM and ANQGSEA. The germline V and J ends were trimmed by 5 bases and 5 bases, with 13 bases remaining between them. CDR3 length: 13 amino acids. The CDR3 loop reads CSVLNLADNEQFF. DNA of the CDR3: TGCAGCGTTCTAAACCTAGCCGACAATGAGCAGTTCTTC.

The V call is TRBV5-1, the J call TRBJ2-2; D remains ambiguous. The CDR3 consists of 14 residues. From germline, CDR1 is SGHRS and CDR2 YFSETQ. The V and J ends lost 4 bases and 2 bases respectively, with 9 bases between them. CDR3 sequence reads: CASSAPTNTGELFF. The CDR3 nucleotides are TGCGCCAGCAGCGCCCCCACAAACACCGGGGAGCTGTTTTTT.

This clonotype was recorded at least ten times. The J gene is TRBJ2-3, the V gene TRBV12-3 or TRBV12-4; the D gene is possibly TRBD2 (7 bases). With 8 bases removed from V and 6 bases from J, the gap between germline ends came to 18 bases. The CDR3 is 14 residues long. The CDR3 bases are TGTGCCAGCGCGGGGGCCGACTTAAAGGATACGCAGTATTTT. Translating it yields CASAGADLKDTQYF.

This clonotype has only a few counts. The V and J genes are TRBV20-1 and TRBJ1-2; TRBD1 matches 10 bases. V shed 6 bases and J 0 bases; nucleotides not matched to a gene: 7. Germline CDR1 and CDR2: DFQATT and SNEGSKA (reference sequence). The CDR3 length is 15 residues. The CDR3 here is CSATGGEPSNYGYTF. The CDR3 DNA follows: TGCAGTGCGACAGGGGGCGAACCCTCTAACTATGGCTACACCTTC.

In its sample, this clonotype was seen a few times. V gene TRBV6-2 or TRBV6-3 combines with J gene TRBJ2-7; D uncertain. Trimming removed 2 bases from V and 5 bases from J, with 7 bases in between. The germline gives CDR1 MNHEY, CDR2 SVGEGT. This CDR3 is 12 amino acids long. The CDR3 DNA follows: TGTGCCAGCAGTTACCCGGTTAACGAGCAGTACTTC. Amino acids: CASSYPVNEQYF.

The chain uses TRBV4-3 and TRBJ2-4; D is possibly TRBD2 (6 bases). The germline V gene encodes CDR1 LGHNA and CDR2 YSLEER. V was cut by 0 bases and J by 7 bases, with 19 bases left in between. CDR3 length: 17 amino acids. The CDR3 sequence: CASSQEALTLGGNIQYF. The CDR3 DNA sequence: TGCGCCAGCAGCCAAGAAGCACTCACTCTTGGGGGGAACATTCAGTACTTC.

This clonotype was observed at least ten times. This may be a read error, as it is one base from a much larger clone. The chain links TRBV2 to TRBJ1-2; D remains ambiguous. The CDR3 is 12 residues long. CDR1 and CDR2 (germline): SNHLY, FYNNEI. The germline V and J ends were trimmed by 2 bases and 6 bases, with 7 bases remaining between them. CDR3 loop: CASSENGDGYTF. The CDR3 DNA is TGTGCCAGCAGTGAAAACGGGGATGGCTACACCTTC.

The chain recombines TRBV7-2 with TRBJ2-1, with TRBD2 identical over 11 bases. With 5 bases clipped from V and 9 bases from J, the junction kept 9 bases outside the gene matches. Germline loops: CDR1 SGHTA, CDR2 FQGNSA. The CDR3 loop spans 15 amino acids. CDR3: CASSQLAGVAAEQFF. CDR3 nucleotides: TGTGCCAGCAGCCAACTAGCGGGAGTAGCGGCTGAGCAGTTCTTC.

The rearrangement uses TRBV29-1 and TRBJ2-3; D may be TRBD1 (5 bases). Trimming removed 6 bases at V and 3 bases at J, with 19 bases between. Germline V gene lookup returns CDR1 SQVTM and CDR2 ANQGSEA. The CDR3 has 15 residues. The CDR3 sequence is CSVVRTSAGTDTQYF. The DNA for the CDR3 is TGCAGCGTAGTAAGGACAAGTGCAGGAACAGATACGCAGTATTTT.

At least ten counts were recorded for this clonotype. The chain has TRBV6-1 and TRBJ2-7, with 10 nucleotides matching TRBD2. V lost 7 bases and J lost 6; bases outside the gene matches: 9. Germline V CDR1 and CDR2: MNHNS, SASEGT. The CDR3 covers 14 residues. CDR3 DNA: TGTGCCAGCAACCATCTAGCGGGAGTAGGCGAGCAGTACTTC. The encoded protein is CASNHLAGVGEQYF.

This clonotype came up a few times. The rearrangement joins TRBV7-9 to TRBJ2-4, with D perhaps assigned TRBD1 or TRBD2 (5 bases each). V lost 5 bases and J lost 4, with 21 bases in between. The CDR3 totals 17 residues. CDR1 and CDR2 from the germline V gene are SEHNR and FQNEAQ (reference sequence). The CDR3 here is CASSPYGTGIYKNIQYF. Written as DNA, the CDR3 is TGTGCCAGCAGCCCCTATGGGACGGGCATCTATAAAAACATTCAGTACTTC.

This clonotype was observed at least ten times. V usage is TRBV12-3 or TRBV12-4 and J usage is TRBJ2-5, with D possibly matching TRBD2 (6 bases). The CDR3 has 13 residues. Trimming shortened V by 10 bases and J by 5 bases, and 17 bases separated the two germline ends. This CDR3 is CATSGGPRETQYF. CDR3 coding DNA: TGTGCCACCTCCGGGGGTCCACGGGAGACCCAGTACTTC.

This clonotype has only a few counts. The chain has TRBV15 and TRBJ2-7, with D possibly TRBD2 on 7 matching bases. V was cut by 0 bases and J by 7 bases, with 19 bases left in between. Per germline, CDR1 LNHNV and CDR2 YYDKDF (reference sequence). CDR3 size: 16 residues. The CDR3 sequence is CATSRDQGTIQIEQYF. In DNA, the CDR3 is TGTGCCACCAGCAGAGATCAGGGGACTATCCAAATTGAGCAGTACTTC.

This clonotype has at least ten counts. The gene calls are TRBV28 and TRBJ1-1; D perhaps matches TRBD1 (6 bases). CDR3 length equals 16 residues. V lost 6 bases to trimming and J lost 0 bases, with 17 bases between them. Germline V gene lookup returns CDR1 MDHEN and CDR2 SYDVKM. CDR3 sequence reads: CASSPMGDTMNTEAFF. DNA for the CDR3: TGTGCCAGCAGCCCAATGGGGGACACTATGAACACTGAAGCTTTCTTT.

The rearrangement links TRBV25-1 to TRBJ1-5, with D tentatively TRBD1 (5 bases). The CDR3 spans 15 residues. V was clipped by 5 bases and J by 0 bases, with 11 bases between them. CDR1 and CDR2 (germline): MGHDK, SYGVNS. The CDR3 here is CASSKKGISNQPQHF. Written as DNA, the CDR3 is TGTGCCAGCAGTAAGAAGGGGATTAGCAATCAGCCCCAGCATTTT.

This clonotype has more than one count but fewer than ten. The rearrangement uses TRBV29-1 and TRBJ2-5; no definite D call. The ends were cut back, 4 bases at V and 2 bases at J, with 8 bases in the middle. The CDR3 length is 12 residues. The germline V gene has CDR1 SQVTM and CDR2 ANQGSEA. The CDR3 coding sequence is TGCAGCGTTGCAGAGGTTCAAGAGACCCAGTACTTC. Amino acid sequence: CSVAEVQETQYF.

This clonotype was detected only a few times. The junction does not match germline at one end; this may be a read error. The CDR3: CASSMDRGTNTWELFF. In DNA, the CDR3 is TGTGCCAGTAGTATGGACAGGGGGACGAACACCTGGGAGCTGTTTTTT. The chain employs TRBV19 and TRBJ2-2, with 10 bases that match TRBD1. This CDR3 has 16 residues. CDR1 is LNHDA, CDR2 SQIVND, per germline (reference sequence).

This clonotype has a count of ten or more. CDR3 sequence (DNA): TGTGCCAGCAGGCCTCAACAGGGGGCGTCTACCTATGGCTACACCTTC. Amino acid sequence: CASRPQQGASTYGYTF. The chain carries TRBV28 and TRBJ1-2; 9 positions agree with TRBD1. The CDR3 extends over 16 amino acids. Trimming cost V 6 bases and J 4 bases; bases outside gene matches: 12. CDR1 and CDR2 (germline): MDHEN, SYDVKM.

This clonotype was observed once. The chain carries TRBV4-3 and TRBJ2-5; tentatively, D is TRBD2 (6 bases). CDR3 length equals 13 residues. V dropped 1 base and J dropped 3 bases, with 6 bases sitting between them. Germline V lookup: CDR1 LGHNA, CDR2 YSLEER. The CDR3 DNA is TGCGCCAGCAGCCAAGGCGGGGAAGAGACCCAGTACTTC. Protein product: CASSQGGEETQYF.

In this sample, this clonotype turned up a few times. The CDR3 sequence is CASTNPPQYQETQYF. The CDR3 DNA follows: TGTGCCAGCACGAACCCACCACAGTACCAAGAGACCCAGTACTTC. The V gene is TRBV28, the J gene TRBJ2-5; no clear D gene. Trimming shortened V by 7 bases and J by 0 bases, and 15 bases separated the two germline ends. Germline CDR1 reads MDHEN; CDR2 reads SYDVKM. This CDR3 is 15 amino acids long.

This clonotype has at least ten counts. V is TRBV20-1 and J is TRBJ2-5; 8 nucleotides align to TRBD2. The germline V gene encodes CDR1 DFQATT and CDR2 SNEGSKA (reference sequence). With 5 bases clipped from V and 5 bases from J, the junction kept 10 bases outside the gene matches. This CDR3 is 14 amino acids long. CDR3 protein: CSAVGGVVAETQYF. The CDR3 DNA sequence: TGCAGTGCTGTCGGGGGGGTGGTGGCGGAGACCCAGTACTTC.

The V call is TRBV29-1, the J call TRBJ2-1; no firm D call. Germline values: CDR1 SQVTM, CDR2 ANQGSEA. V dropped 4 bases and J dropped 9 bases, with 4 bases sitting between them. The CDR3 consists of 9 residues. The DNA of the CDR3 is TGCAGCGTTGGAGGTGAGCAGTTCTTC. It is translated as CSVGGEQFF.